A selection of T cell receptor beta chains follows, all from one sample in a study of Graves' ophthalmopathy and Graves' hyperthyroidism. TCRdb analysed the multiplex PCR reads with MiXCR anew, one entry per CDR3 protein. The sample holds around 400,000 distinct CDR3 sequences, around 16% seen once. Sample: peripheral blood. The receptor set was obtained from a woman aged 18-35 years with Graves' ophthalmopathy. The CDR3 runs from the conserved cysteine through the conserved F or W. D genes are given only for firm matches. Expanded clones get a size class; other rows say once, few or many, or leave the size out.

V gene	D gene	J gene	clone size	CDR3 protein	CDR3 DNA
TRBV6-1	.	TRBJ1-2	few	CAAGRPDYGYTF	TGTGCCGCCGGCCGGCCCGACTATGGCTACACCTTC
TRBV10-3	TRBD1	TRBJ1-2	many	CAISEAGTGGKGYTF	TGTGCCATCAGTGAAGCCGGGACAGGGGGCAAAGGCTACACCTTC
TRBV2	.	TRBJ2-7	.	CASSELGAYEQYF	TGTGCCAGCAGTGAATTGGGGGCCTACGAGCAGTACTTC
TRBV9	TRBD2	TRBJ2-5	many	CASSVSGRASGDQETQYF	TGTGCCAGCAGCGTTTCAGGGCGGGCTAGCGGGGACCAAGAGACCCAGTACTTC
TRBV5-1	.	TRBJ2-7	many	CASSLEGSFSYEQYF	TGCGCCAGCAGCTTGGAGGGCAGTTTCTCCTACGAGCAGTACTTC
TRBV6-2/TRBV6-3	.	TRBJ1-1	many	CASSSLTGDPEAFF	TGTGCCAGCAGTTCCCTCACCGGGGACCCAGAAGCTTTCTTT
TRBV4-2	.	TRBJ2-7	many	CASSQDFNGNEQYF	TGTGCCAGCAGCCAAGATTTCAACGGGAACGAGCAGTACTTC
TRBV5-1	.	TRBJ1-6	.	CASSLEGGRNSPLHF	TGCGCCAGCAGCTTGGAGGGGGGCCGGAATTCACCCCTCCACTTT
TRBV7-9	TRBD1	TRBJ2-7	many	CASSLTGDPEQYF	TGTGCCAGCAGTCTCACAGGGGACCCCGAGCAGTACTTC
TRBV18	.	TRBJ2-7	many	CASSPSTVWGNEQYF	TGTGCCAGCTCACCATCGACAGTGTGGGGCAACGAGCAGTACTTC
TRBV12-3/TRBV12-4	.	TRBJ1-5	.	CASQHRDTLSNQPQHF	TGTGCCAGCCAACACCGGGACACTCTTAGCAATCAGCCCCAGCATTTT
TRBV28	.	TRBJ1-6	.	CASSLYGFGSPLHF	TGTGCCAGCAGTTTATACGGGTTTGGATCACCCCTCCACTTT
TRBV19	TRBD1	TRBJ1-2	many	CASSAGTGGGYGYTF	TGTGCCAGTAGTGCCGGGACAGGGGGCGGCTATGGCTACACCTTC
TRBV5-1	.	TRBJ1-1	many	CASSSSASGGNTEAFF	TGCGCCAGCAGCTCATCAGCGTCGGGGGGGAACACTGAAGCTTTCTTT
TRBV2	.	TRBJ2-2	many	CASRDLGPGELFF	TGTGCCAGCAGGGACTTGGGGCCCGGGGAGCTGTTTTTT
TRBV27	TRBD1	TRBJ2-7	many	CASSLGTATGEQYF	TGTGCCAGCAGTTTAGGGACAGCCACGGGAGAGCAGTACTTC
TRBV28	TRBD1	TRBJ1-2	many	CASSFRGRIYGYTF	TGTGCCAGCAGTTTCAGGGGGCGCATCTATGGCTACACCTTC
TRBV7-6	.	TRBJ2-6	many	CASSLEFVAGFSGANVLTF	TGTGCCAGCAGCTTAGAGTTTGTTGCAGGTTTCTCTGGGGCCAACGTCCTGACTTTC
TRBV11-1	.	TRBJ2-2	many	CASRHTAQGSTGELFF	TGTGCCAGCAGACACACGGCCCAGGGAAGCACCGGGGAGCTGTTTTTT
TRBV7-2	.	TRBJ2-5	many	CASSSRPGVGETQYF	TGTGCCAGCAGCTCCAGGCCAGGGGTAGGAGAGACCCAGTACTTC
TRBV2	TRBD1	TRBJ2-3	many	CASSDDRGKTQYF	TGTGCCAGCAGTGACGACAGGGGGAAGACGCAGTATTTT
TRBV4-3	.	TRBJ2-2	many	CASSQRPRGAGELFF	TGCGCCAGCAGCCAACGCCCTCGCGGGGCCGGGGAGCTGTTTTTT
TRBV6-5	.	TRBJ2-7	many	CASSYWTSSSYEQYF	TGTGCCAGCAGTTACTGGACTTCAAGCTCCTACGAGCAGTACTTC
TRBV6-5	TRBD2	TRBJ2-2	.	CASSSLSGSGNTGELFF	TGTGCCAGCAGTTCCCTTAGCGGGAGCGGGAACACCGGGGAGCTGTTTTTT
TRBV28	TRBD1	TRBJ1-2	many	CASSLGTARGYTF	TGTGCCAGCAGTCTTGGGACAGCGCGTGGCTACACCTTC
TRBV20-1	.	TRBJ1-6	many	CSASQSSYNSPLHF	TGCAGTGCTAGTCAGAGCTCCTATAATTCACCCCTCCACTTT
TRBV4-3	.	TRBJ2-6	many	CASSQVVQVIGANVLTF	TGCGCCAGCAGCCAAGTGGTCCAGGTTATCGGGGCCAACGTCCTGACTTTC
TRBV12-5	.	TRBJ2-2	many	CASGVGAGELFF	TGTGCTAGTGGTGTAGGGGCCGGGGAGCTGTTTTTT
TRBV3-1	TRBD1	TRBJ2-7	many	CASSQDAGQGSYEQYF	TGTGCCAGCAGCCAAGATGCCGGACAGGGGTCGTACGAGCAGTACTTC
TRBV6-5	TRBD1	TRBJ2-5	many	CASSYSPRDSKETQYF	TGTGCCAGCAGTTACTCCCCCCGGGACAGCAAAGAGACCCAGTACTTC
TRBV28	.	TRBJ1-3	many	CASSPLLGGGGNTIYF	TGTGCCAGCAGTCCCCTCCTAGGGGGAGGGGGAAACACCATATATTTT
TRBV29-1	TRBD1	TRBJ2-7	many	CSVDLTGGRPDEQYF	TGCAGCGTTGACCTGACAGGGGGAAGACCTGACGAGCAGTACTTC
TRBV28	.	TRBJ2-7	many	CASQVGPGISYEQYF	TGTGCCAGCCAGGTTGGTCCAGGGATCTCCTACGAGCAGTACTTC
TRBV3-1	.	TRBJ1-1	many	CASRNGLTEAFF	TGTGCCAGCAGGAATGGGCTCACTGAAGCTTTCTTT
TRBV28	.	TRBJ1-1	many	CASSSPQPGEAFF	TGTGCCAGCAGTTCCCCTCAGCCGGGCGAAGCTTTCTTT
TRBV20-1	.	TRBJ1-5	many	CSVSTGRENQPQHF	TGCAGTGTTTCGACAGGAAGGGAGAATCAGCCCCAGCATTTT
TRBV2	.	TRBJ1-1	.	CASSTEQANTEAFF	TGTGCCAGCAGTACGGAACAGGCGAACACTGAAGCTTTCTTT
TRBV12-3/TRBV12-4	.	TRBJ1-2	.	CASSSPGALAQGYTF	TGTGCCAGCAGTTCACCAGGAGCCTTGGCACAGGGCTACACCTTC
TRBV6-2/TRBV6-3	.	TRBJ1-2	many	CASSYPPGLNYGYTF	TGTGCCAGCAGTTACCCGCCAGGGTTGAACTATGGCTACACCTTC
TRBV5-1	TRBD2	TRBJ2-5	many	CASSWTSGRPGTQYF	TGCGCCAGCAGCTGGACTAGCGGGAGGCCTGGGACCCAGTACTTC
TRBV7-8	TRBD2	TRBJ2-3	many	CASRWTPLAVTDTQYF	TGTGCCAGCAGATGGACCCCCCTAGCGGTCACAGATACGCAGTATTTT
TRBV12-3/TRBV12-4	TRBD1	TRBJ2-7	.	CASSFGQADEQYF	TGTGCCAGCAGTTTCGGACAGGCTGACGAGCAGTACTTC
TRBV6-2/TRBV6-3	TRBD2	TRBJ2-5	.	CASSSLGLAGGETQYF	TGTGCCAGCAGTAGCCTCGGGCTAGCGGGAGGCGAGACCCAGTACTTC
TRBV30	.	TRBJ2-5	many	CAWSHSGAETQYF	TGTGCCTGGAGTCATTCTGGGGCGGAGACCCAGTACTTC
TRBV6-5	.	TRBJ1-5	many	CAKPSGHSFRGNNQPQHF	TGTGCCAAACCTAGTGGACATTCCTTTAGAGGGAACAATCAGCCCCAGCATTTT
TRBV11-2	.	TRBJ2-7	.	CASSFLGGRAGYEQYF	TGTGCCAGCAGCTTCCTGGGGGGTCGGGCGGGCTACGAGCAGTACTTC
TRBV11-2	.	TRBJ1-1	many	CASSQPLSGPLNTEAFF	TGTGCCAGCAGCCAGCCATTAAGCGGGCCTCTGAACACTGAAGCTTTCTTT
TRBV30	TRBD2	TRBJ2-7	many	CAWRGWTSGSAYEQYF	TGTGCCTGGAGGGGATGGACTAGCGGGAGCGCCTACGAGCAGTACTTC
TRBV6-1	TRBD1	TRBJ1-3	many	CASNPQGISGNTIYF	TGTGCCAGCAACCCACAGGGGATCTCTGGAAACACCATATATTTT
TRBV27	.	TRBJ1-6	many	CASSFSQDNSPLHF	TGTGCCAGCAGTTTTTCACAGGATAATTCACCCCTCCACTTT
TRBV12-3/TRBV12-4	.	TRBJ1-1	many	CASSLVRQNTEAFF	TGTGCCAGCAGTTTAGTGCGGCAGAACACTGAAGCTTTCTTT
TRBV2	TRBD1	TRBJ2-7	.	CASSESDGVRGYEQYF	TGTGCCAGCAGTGAGTCTGATGGAGTCAGGGGGTACGAGCAGTACTTC
TRBV6-5	.	TRBJ1-2	many	CASIRTANYGYTF	TGTGCCAGCATTAGGACAGCAAACTATGGCTACACCTTC
TRBV18	.	TRBJ1-6	.	CASSPRRGYFRSSYNSPLHF	TGTGCCAGCTCACCACGTCGTGGGTATTTTAGGAGCTCCTATAATTCACCCCTCCACTTT
TRBV28	.	TRBJ2-7	many	CASSFGGRARQYF	TGTGCCAGCAGTTTTGGGGGACGGGCCCGGCAGTACTTC
TRBV20-1	.	TRBJ2-5	.	CSATRGGERETQYF	TGCAGTGCTACAAGGGGCGGAGAAAGGGAGACCCAGTACTTC
TRBV3-1	.	TRBJ1-6	many	CATSQALNSPLHF	TGTGCCACCTCCCAGGCCTTAAATTCACCCCTCCACTTT
TRBV30	.	TRBJ1-1	.	CAWEPGLNTEAFF	TGTGCCTGGGAGCCGGGGCTGAACACTGAAGCTTTCTTT
TRBV12-3/TRBV12-4	.	TRBJ1-1	many	CASSLASVLGAFF	TGTGCCAGCAGTTTAGCCTCAGTATTGGGGGCTTTCTTT